This is a list of T cell receptor beta chains from one sample in a study of blood T cell repertoires in COVID-19. Profiled with immunoSEQ multiplex PCR; TCRdb holds only in-frame clones, not every one. The top ten hold about 2.2% of the sample, which has approximately 210,000 clones, more than 80% seen once. The sample consisted of peripheral blood. The receptors originated from a man aged 30-40 years who had recovered from COVID-19. CDR3s include the opening cysteine and the closing phenylalanine or tryptophan. D genes are given only for firm matches. Only some rows state a clone size, as once, few, many or a class for expanded clones.

TRBJ1-3 NA NA TRBV6-5 TGTGCCAGCAGTCTCCTATTTAGCTCTGGAAACACCATATATTTT CASSLLFSSGNTIYF
TRBJ1-6 TRBD1 NA TRBV4-1 TGCGCCACACACCGCGGACAGGGAACGTCACCCCTCCACTTT CATHRGQGTSPLHF
TRBJ2-2 NA NA TRBV5-5 TGTGCCAGCAGCTTGGGATTGCAGGGGATCGCGCGCGAGCTGTTTTTT CASSLGLQGIARELFF
TRBJ2-6 NA NA TRBV30 TGTGCCTGGAGTTGGGGGCGGGGGGCCAACGTCCTGACTTTC CAWSWGRGANVLTF
TRBJ1-1 TRBD1 NA TRBV5-1 TGCGCCAGCAGCCTCGGACAGGGAGGGAGCACTGAAGCTTTCTTT CASSLGQGGSTEAFF
TRBJ2-3 TRBD2 NA TRBV28 TGTGCCAGCAGTCCAAACGGGGGGTTGGGCACAGATACGCAGTATTTT CASSPNGGLGTDTQYF
TRBJ1-5 NA NA TRBV6-5 TGTGCCAGCACCTCGGATCCGGGGTTTAATCAGCCCCAGCATTTT CASTSDPGFNQPQHF
TRBJ2-1 TRBD1 once TRBV5-1 TGCGCCGGCAGCTGGGGACAGGGCCATGGGAATGAGCAGTTCTTC CAGSWGQGHGNEQFF
TRBJ2-4 TRBD2 NA TRBV2 TGTGCCAGCAGTGAACTAGCGGGGTGGGGAGCCAAAAACATTCAGTACTTC CASSELAGWGAKNIQYF
TRBJ1-1 TRBD1 once TRBV27 TGTGCCAGCAGTTTCCTCGGGACAGGGGGCCCTGAAGCTTTCTTT CASSFLGTGGPEAFF
TRBJ1-3 NA once TRBV7-2 TGTGCCAGCAGCTTAATACTTGCAGGGCCTGGAAACACCATATATTTT CASSLILAGPGNTIYF
TRBJ1-2 NA NA TRBV6-5 TGTGCCAGCAGTTACAGAAACTCTGGCTACACCTTC CASSYRNSGYTF
TRBJ2-7 NA NA TRBV11-2 TGTGCCAGCAGCTTCGTCCCCTCCTCCTACGAGCAGTACTTC CASSFVPSSYEQYF
TRBJ1-1 NA NA TRBV5-4 TGTGCCAGCAGCTTCGGTATTGGGAACACTGAAGCTTTCTTT CASSFGIGNTEAFF
TRBJ2-1 TRBD2 NA TRBV2 TGTGCCAGCAGCCCCGGACTAGCGGGGGGTTATGAGCAGTTCTTC CASSPGLAGGYEQFF
TRBJ1-5 NA NA TRBV10-3 TGTGCCACCCGCGATGGAGATATTAGCAATCAGCCCCAGCATTTT CATRDGDISNQPQHF
TRBJ2-7 NA NA TRBV3-1/TRBV3-2 TGTGCCAGCAGCCAAGTAGCCCGCGAGGAGCAGTACTTC CASSQVAREEQYF
TRBJ1-1 NA NA TRBV30 TGTGCCTGGAGTACCGGGCAGGGTCGAGCTTTCTTT CAWSTGQGRAFF
TRBJ2-1 TRBD1 once TRBV24-1 TGTGCCACCAGTGATTTGGGCCCGGGGACAGGGGCGAATGAGCAGTTCTTC CATSDLGPGTGANEQFF
TRBJ1-5 TRBD1 NA TRBV6-5 TGTGCCAGCAGTTATGGACAGGGAGGGCACAATCAGCCCCAGCATTTT CASSYGQGGHNQPQHF
TRBJ2-1 TRBD2 once TRBV7-2 TGTGCCAGCAGCCTACGGAGACTAGCGGGGAATGAGCAGTTCTTC CASSLRRLAGNEQFF
TRBJ2-1 NA once TRBV6-2/TRBV6-3 TGTGCCAGCAGTTACGTGGCCTTGGAGTATGAGCAGTTCTTC CASSYVALEYEQFF
TRBJ1-4 NA NA TRBV5-1 TGCGCCAGCAGGCCCCAGGTGGGAACTAATGAAAAACTGTTTTTT CASRPQVGTNEKLFF
TRBJ2-5 NA NA TRBV12-3/TRBV12-4 TGTGCCAGCAGTTTATCTGCGGAGACCCAGTACTTC CASSLSAETQYF
TRBJ2-5 TRBD1 NA TRBV6-4 TGTGCCAGCAGTGACGACAGGGGAGAGACCCAGTACTTC CASSDDRGETQYF
TRBJ2-7 NA NA TRBV29-1 TGCAGCGCTGCGTCGCGAGCATCCTACGAGCAGTACTTC CSAASRASYEQYF
TRBJ1-2 TRBD1 NA TRBV11-2 TGTGCCAGCAGCACCCGGGACAGGGCTAACTATGGCTACACCTTC CASSTRDRANYGYTF
TRBJ1-1 NA NA TRBV4-1 TGCGCCAGCACTATTGGCCGGACACCGCTCATGAACACTGAAGCTTTCTTT CASTIGRTPLMNTEAFF
TRBJ1-1 NA NA TRBV11-2 TGTGCCAGCAGCGAGTACCAGGGCACTGAAGCTTTCTTT CASSEYQGTEAFF
TRBJ2-7 TRBD1 NA TRBV6-5 TGTGCCAGCAGAACCGGGACAGGGAAAAAGCAGTACTTC CASRTGTGKKQYF
TRBJ1-5 NA NA TRBV6-5 TGTGCCAGCAGTCACCCCGCGGATCAGCCCCAGCATTTT CASSHPADQPQHF
TRBJ2-7 NA NA TRBV5-1 TGCGCCAGCAGCCTCGGACAGAGATACACCTACGAGCAGTACTTC CASSLGQRYTYEQYF
TRBJ2-1 TRBD1 NA TRBV6-4 TGTGCCAGCAGTGGACAGGGGGCCACCTACAATGAGCAGTTCTTC CASSGQGATYNEQFF
TRBJ2-5 TRBD2 NA TRBV9 TGTGCCAGCAGCCCGAGGACTAGCGGGGCCCAAGAGACCCAGTACTTC CASSPRTSGAQETQYF
TRBJ1-5 NA NA TRBV19 TGTGCCAGTAGTTTAGGACTCACTTCTAGCAATCAGCCCCAGCATTTT CASSLGLTSSNQPQHF
TRBJ1-2 NA NA TRBV28 TGTGCCAGCAGTTCCTCTCCCCGGGGTCGGGGAGGCTACACCTTC CASSSSPRGRGGYTF
TRBJ2-1 NA NA TRBV25-1 TGTGCCAGCAGTACACCGGGTGTCCTCTACAATGAGCAGTTCTTC CASSTPGVLYNEQFF
TRBJ1-1 TRBD1 NA TRBV6-2/TRBV6-3 TGTGCCAGCAGCCTGGACAGGGTCACTGAAGCTTTCTTT CASSLDRVTEAFF
TRBJ2-7 NA NA TRBV5-1 TGCGCCAGCAGCTTAGGGACAATCCAGTCCTACGAGCAGTACTTC CASSLGTIQSYEQYF
TRBJ1-5 NA NA TRBV19 TGTGCCACCCAGGAGGGCGGTCAGCCCCAGCATTTT CATQEGGQPQHF
TRBJ1-5 TRBD1 NA TRBV5-4 TGTGCCAGCAGCCCGGGACAGAGCAATCAGCCCCAGCATTTT CASSPGQSNQPQHF
TRBJ2-7 NA NA TRBV2 TGTGCCAGCAGTGTTCACGGGACAAGGCATAATTACGAGCAGTACTTC CASSVHGTRHNYEQYF
TRBJ1-2 NA NA TRBV27 TGTGCCAGCAGTTTACAGGGTGACTATGGCTACACCTTC CASSLQGDYGYTF
TRBJ1-1 NA NA TRBV12-5 TGTGCTAGTGGCGACCCAGGAGGAGCTTTCTTT CASGDPGGAFF
TRBJ2-7 TRBD1 NA TRBV6-1 TGTGCCAGCAGTGAATTCGGACAGGGGGCAAGGGAGCAGTACTTC CASSEFGQGAREQYF
TRBJ1-5 NA NA TRBV12-3/TRBV12-4 TGTGCCAGCAGCCCTCCCAGGGTTCAGCCCCAGCATTTT CASSPPRVQPQHF
TRBJ1-4 NA NA TRBV5-1 TGCGCCAGCAGCTACGACAGGACTCATGAAAAACTGTTTTTT CASSYDRTHEKLFF
TRBJ2-2 NA NA TRBV5-1 TGCGCCAGCAAGCGCGTTTACACCGGGGAGCTGTTTTTT CASKRVYTGELFF
TRBJ2-7 TRBD1 few TRBV10-3 TGTGCCATCAGTGAGCCGGGGACAGGGAGGGGGTTAGGGCAGTACTTC CAISEPGTGRGLGQYF
TRBJ2-3 TRBD2 NA TRBV3-1/TRBV3-2 TGTGCCAGCAGCCGAGGGAGCGGGGGGTACAGCACAGATACGCAGTATTTT CASSRGSGGYSTDTQYF
TRBJ2-3 NA NA TRBV9 TGTGCCAGCAGCCCCCCCGGTAGGGGTACGCAGTATTTT CASSPPGRGTQYF
TRBJ2-7 NA NA TRBV3-1/TRBV3-2 TGTGCCAGCAGCCAAGGAGGGGAGCAGTACTTC CASSQGGEQYF
TRBJ1-1 NA NA TRBV3-1/TRBV3-2 TGTGCCAGCAGCCAAGGCCAGGAAGGTGAAGCTTTCTTT CASSQGQEGEAFF
TRBJ1-3 NA once TRBV6-5 TGTGCCAGCAGTCAGGGTATCACTGGAAACACCATATATTTT CASSQGITGNTIYF
TRBJ1-5 TRBD1 NA TRBV19 TGTGCCAGTACCCTAACAGGGGTTGGGGATCAGCCCCAGCATTTT CASTLTGVGDQPQHF